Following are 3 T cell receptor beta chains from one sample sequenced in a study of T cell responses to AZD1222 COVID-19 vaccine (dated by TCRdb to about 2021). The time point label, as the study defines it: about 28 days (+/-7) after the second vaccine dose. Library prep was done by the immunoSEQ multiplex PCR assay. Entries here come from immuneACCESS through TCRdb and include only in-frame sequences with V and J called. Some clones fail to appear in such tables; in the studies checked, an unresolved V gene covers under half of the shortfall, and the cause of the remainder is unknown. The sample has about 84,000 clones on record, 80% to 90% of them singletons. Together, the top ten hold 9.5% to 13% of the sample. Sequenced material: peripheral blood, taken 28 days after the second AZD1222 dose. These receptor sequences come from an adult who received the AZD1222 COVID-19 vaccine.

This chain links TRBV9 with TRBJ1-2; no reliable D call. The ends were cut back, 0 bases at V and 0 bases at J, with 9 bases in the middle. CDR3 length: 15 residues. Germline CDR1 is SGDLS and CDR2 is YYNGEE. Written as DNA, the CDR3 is TGTGCCAGCAGCGTAGATGGCGATCCTAACTATGGCTACACCTTC. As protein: CASSVDGDPNYGYTF.

CDR3 nucleotides: TGTGCCAGCAGTTACTCGCTGAGTTACACAGCTAATGAAAAACTGTTTTTT. It codes for CASSYSLSYTANEKLFF. This chain connects TRBV6-7 to TRBJ1-4; no firm D call. TRBV6-7 has ORF status, its function being uncertain. The length of the CDR3 is 17 residues. Trimming removed 0 bases from V and 3 bases from J, with 14 bases in between.

CDR3 DNA sequence: TGTGCCAGCAGTTTATTGGCAGGGAACGAAAAACTGTTTTTT. Amino acid sequence: CASSLLAGNEKLFF. The V and J genes are TRBV28 and TRBJ1-4; perhaps TRBD1 as D (5 bases). Germline loops: CDR1 MDHEN, CDR2 SYDVKM. There are 14 residues in the CDR3. The V end was cut by 1 base, the J end by 8 bases, with 11 bases between.